Listed here are 22 T cell receptor beta chains from one sample, sequenced in a study of shared clonotypes between healthy human individuals. The table came from immunoSEQ multiplex PCR; TCRdb's copy has only in-frame clones and leaves some out. The sample carries some 2.4 million clones, roughly 93% recorded once. The source material was naive CD4+ T cells from PBMCs. Subset meaning: CD45RA+ positively selected. All receptors derive from a young man in good health. Some clones in this sample may be carry-over from other donors' samples.

The chain is built from TRBV6-1 and TRBJ2-7, with 12 bases fitting TRBD2. The germline V gene has CDR1 MNHNS and CDR2 SASEGT. Trimming at V came to 8 bases and at J to 3 bases, leaving 5 bases not matched to a gene. This CDR3 contains 14 residues. The CDR3 region has the DNA TGTGCCAGCTCAGCTAGCGGGAGGGTCTACGAGCAGTACTTC. Residues: CASSASGRVYEQYF.

The sample holds a few counts of this clone. The V call is TRBV4-1, the J call TRBJ1-1, with D possibly being TRBD1 (5 bases). V was shortened by 5 bases and J by 3 bases, with 7 bases between the two germline ends. The CDR3 contains 12 residues. The germline gives CDR1 MGHRA, CDR2 YSYEKL. CDR3 coding DNA: TGCGCCAGCAGCTGGGGGGACACTGAAGCTTTCTTT. It is translated as CASSWGDTEAFF.

The table lists this clone with a few counts. The identical CDR3 is also encoded by other nucleotide sequences in the sample. This chain links TRBV9 with TRBJ2-2; no clear D. V lost 0 bases, J lost 6 bases, and 6 bases lay in between. Germline V gene lookup returns CDR1 SGDLS and CDR2 YYNGEE. CDR3 length: 13 residues. For the CDR3, the DNA is TGTGCCAGCAGCGTAGTCGGGTCCGGGGAGCTGTTTTTT. This sequence encodes CASSVVGSGELFF.

This sequence joins TRBV19 and TRBJ2-2; 10 bases fit TRBD1. CDR1 and CDR2 from the germline V gene are LNHDA and SQIVND (reference sequence). V lost 3 bases to trimming and J lost 4 bases; unmatched junction nucleotides: 8. The CDR3 length is 17 residues. The CDR3 nucleotides are TGTGCCAGTAGTATCCGGGACAGGGGATTGATCACCGGGGAGCTGTTTTTT. It is translated as CASSIRDRGLITGELFF.

This chain joins TRBV7-8 and TRBJ2-7; 10 bases fit TRBD1. CDR3 length: 15 residues. Germline CDR1 and CDR2: SGHVS and FQNEAQ. The J segment lost 7 bases and the V segment lost 5 bases, leaving 11 bases of the junction unmatched. CDR3 sequence (DNA): TGTGCCAGCAGCGATCAACCGGGACAGGGGAGGGAGCAGTACTTC. As protein: CASSDQPGQGREQYF.

The V and J genes are TRBV18 and TRBJ1-4; TRBD1 is a possible D gene (6 bases). The ends were cut back, 3 bases at V and 6 bases at J, with 14 bases in the middle. This CDR3 comprises 15 residues. Germline V gives CDR1 KGHSH, CDR2 LQKENI. The CDR3 loop reads CASSPSRGVDEKLFF. In DNA, the CDR3 is TGTGCCAGCTCACCTTCCAGGGGAGTTGATGAAAAACTGTTTTTT.

The chain employs TRBV7-9 and TRBJ1-4; possibly TRBD1 for D (5 bases). Germline V gene lookup returns CDR1 SEHNR and CDR2 FQNEAQ (reference sequence). Trimming removed 5 bases at V and 3 bases at J, with 16 bases between. This CDR3 has 16 amino acids. CDR3 loop: CASSPQTASANEKLFF. In DNA form, the CDR3 reads TGTGCCAGCAGCCCGCAGACAGCCAGCGCTAATGAAAAACTGTTTTTT.

This clone showed up just once. The chain recombines TRBV2 with TRBJ2-7; D possibly corresponds to TRBD2 (5 bases). The germline CDR1 and CDR2 sequences are SNHLY and FYNNEI. V was trimmed by 8 bases and J by 6 bases, leaving 11 bases between them. The CDR3 has 11 residues. In DNA form, the CDR3 reads TGTGCCAGCCATGTTCGGGGCGAGCAGTACTTC. Protein product: CASHVRGEQYF.

This chain joins TRBV6-1 and TRBJ2-1; TRBD2 agrees at 9 bases. The CDR3 contains 15 residues. The germline V gene has CDR1 MNHNS and CDR2 SASEGT. After removal of 4 bases from V and 10 bases from J, the junction contained 11 bases not matched to a gene. CDR3 bases: TGTGCCAGCAGTGCGCTAGCGGGACGAACGGGGGAGCAGTTCTTC. It is translated as CASSALAGRTGEQFF.

The table lists this clone with a few counts. V is TRBV19 and J is TRBJ2-2; no definite D call. The CDR3 loop spans 13 amino acids. Trimming pared 7 bases from V and 4 bases from J, leaving 10 bases between. The germline V gene encodes CDR1 LNHDA and CDR2 SQIVND (reference sequence). CDR3 sequence reads: CASKARPTGELFF. CDR3 DNA: TGTGCCAGTAAGGCTAGGCCCACCGGGGAGCTGTTTTTT.

As DNA, the CDR3 is TGTGCCATCAGCCCAACTAGCGGGGTGAACACCGGGGAGCTGTTTTTT. Its translation is CAISPTSGVNTGELFF. The chain recombines TRBV10-3 with TRBJ2-2; 10 nucleotides line up with TRBD2. Germline trimming cut 6 bases from V and 1 base from J; bases unmatched to any gene: 5. The germline V gene has CDR1 ENHRY and CDR2 SYGVKD. This CDR3 has 16 amino acids.

The chain uses TRBV16 and TRBJ1-1; perhaps TRBD1 as D (6 bases). The V gene lost 1 base and the J gene lost 10 bases, with 22 bases spanning the gap. CDR1 KGHSY and CDR2 FQNENV come from the germline V gene. The CDR3 spans 16 residues. This CDR3 is CASSQYHLSRQVGAFF. The CDR3 nucleotides read TGTGCCAGCAGCCAATACCACCTATCTCGACAGGTCGGAGCTTTCTTT.

This chain connects TRBV5-1 to TRBJ2-1; TRBD2 matches 9 bases. The CDR3 runs 15 residues. V dropped 1 base and J dropped 5; count of bases not matched to a gene: 4. The germline CDR1 and CDR2 sequences are SGHRS and YFSETQ. The CDR3, as DNA: TGCGCCAGCAGCTTGCGGCTAGCGGGGAACAATGAGCAGTTCTTC. Translated, it gives CASSLRLAGNNEQFF.

V gene TRBV7-9 combines with J gene TRBJ1-2; D might be TRBD1 (5 bases). CDR1 is SEHNR and CDR2 is FQNEAQ in the germline V gene (reference sequence). The V end was cut by 5 bases, the J end by 5 bases, with 18 bases between. The CDR3 spans 15 residues. CDR3 loop: CASSPARGLGYGYTF. The CDR3 DNA sequence: TGTGCCAGCAGCCCAGCGAGGGGTTTAGGGTATGGCTACACCTTC.

The chain has TRBV5-1 and TRBJ1-4, with TRBD1 matching 9 bases. V dropped 4 bases and J dropped 4; count of bases not matched to a gene: 5. The CDR3 has 15 amino acids. Germline loops: CDR1 SGHRS, CDR2 YFSETQ. The CDR3 DNA sequence: TGCGCCAGCAGCACCGGGACAGGGATTAATGAAAAACTGTTTTTT. Its translation: CASSTGTGINEKLFF.

The rearrangement joins TRBV7-2 to TRBJ2-7, with TRBD1 identical over 10 bases. Germline CDR1 reads SGHTA; CDR2 reads FQGNSA. CDR3 length: 14 amino acids. With 4 bases clipped from V and 5 bases from J, the junction kept 5 bases outside the gene matches. The CDR3 sequence is CASSWRDRGNEQYF. For the CDR3, the DNA is TGTGCCAGCAGCTGGCGGGACAGGGGTAACGAGCAGTACTTC.

The V gene is TRBV2, the J gene TRBJ2-1; D remains ambiguous. The V gene's germline CDR1 is SNHLY and CDR2 FYNNEI. The CDR3 runs 12 residues. Between the trimmed V and J ends, which lost 6 bases and 9 bases, there was a span of 12 bases. CDR3 residues: CASSLPPGEQFF. In DNA form, the CDR3 reads TGTGCCAGCAGCCTCCCCCCCGGTGAGCAGTTCTTC.

The V gene is TRBV12-5, the J gene TRBJ2-1, with 8 positions matching TRBD2. The CDR3 totals 14 residues. Per the germline V gene, CDR1 is LGHNT and CDR2 is FRNRAP. The V gene end was trimmed by 2 bases and the J gene end by 7 bases; junction bases not matched to a gene: 4. CDR3 DNA sequence: TGTGCTAGTGGTTTGAGCGGGAGTGGGAATGAGCAGTTCTTC. Translated, it gives CASGLSGSGNEQFF.

The chain links TRBV7-2 to TRBJ1-1, with a possible D match to TRBD1 (6 bases). The CDR3 totals 15 residues. Germline V gene data show CDR1 as SGHTA and CDR2 as FQGNSA. Trimming cost V 5 bases and J 1 base, with 14 bases left between them. The DNA for the CDR3 is TGTGCCAGCAGCCCCGGCGGGACACCGAACACTGAAGCTTTCTTT. Residues: CASSPGGTPNTEAFF.

The rearrangement links TRBV7-3 to TRBJ2-3; the match to TRBD2 covers 7 bases. Germline loops: CDR1 SGHTA, CDR2 FQGTGA. V shed 3 bases, J shed 4 bases, and the junction held 4 bases outside the gene matches. The CDR3 is 14 residues long. DNA for the CDR3: TGTGCCAGCAGCTTGGGGGGGAGTTCAGATACGCAGTATTTT. Translated, it gives CASSLGGSSDTQYF.

This clone has only one observation. CDR3 protein: CASSEWSQGGGYTF. The CDR3 nucleotides read TGTGCCAGCAGTGAATGGTCGCAGGGGGGTGGCTACACCTTC. The V gene is TRBV2, the J gene TRBJ1-2; 7 bases map to TRBD1. The CDR3 totals 14 residues. The V gene end was trimmed by 2 bases and the J gene end by 7 bases; junction bases not matched to a gene: 7. CDR1 and CDR2 (germline): SNHLY, FYNNEI.

The rearrangement joins TRBV28 to TRBJ2-3; 8 bases map to TRBD2. Per germline, CDR1 MDHEN and CDR2 SYDVKM. The CDR3 loop spans 15 amino acids. V shed 6 bases, J shed 6 bases, and the junction held 11 bases outside the gene matches. CDR3 region: CASSDTSGPWDTQYF. CDR3 nucleotides: TGTGCCAGCAGCGATACTAGCGGCCCTTGGGATACGCAGTATTTT.